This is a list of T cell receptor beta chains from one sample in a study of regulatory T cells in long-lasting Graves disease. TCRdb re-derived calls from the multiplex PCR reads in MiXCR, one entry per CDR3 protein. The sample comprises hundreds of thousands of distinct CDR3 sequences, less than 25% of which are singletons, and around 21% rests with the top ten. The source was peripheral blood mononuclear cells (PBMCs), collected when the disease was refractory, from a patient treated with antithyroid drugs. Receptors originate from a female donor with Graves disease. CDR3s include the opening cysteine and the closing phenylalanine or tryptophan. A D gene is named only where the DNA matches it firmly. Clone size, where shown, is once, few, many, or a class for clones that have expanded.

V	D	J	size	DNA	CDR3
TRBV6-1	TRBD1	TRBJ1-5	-	TGTGCCAGCAGCCGAACAGGGGGCGGCAATCAGCCCCAGCATTTT	CASSRTGGGNQPQHF
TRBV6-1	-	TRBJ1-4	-	TGTGCCAGCAGCCGAGGGGTACTTGAAAAACTGTTTTTT	CASSRGVLEKLFF
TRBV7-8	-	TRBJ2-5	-	TGTGCCAGCAGCTCAGCCACCGGGTCAAGGTGCTTC	CASSSATGSRCF
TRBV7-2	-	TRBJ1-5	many	TGTGCCAGCAGTGAGACAGGTGGGGGCAATCAGCCCCAGCATTTT	CASSETGGGNQPQHF
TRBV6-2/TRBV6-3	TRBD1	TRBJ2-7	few	TGTGCCAGCAGTTACAAACAGGGGTACGAGCAGTACTTC	CASSYKQGYEQYF
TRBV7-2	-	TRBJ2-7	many	TGTGCCAGCAGCTTACCGAGCCCCTACGAGCAGTACTTC	CASSLPSPYEQYF
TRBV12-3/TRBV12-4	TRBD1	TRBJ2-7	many	TGTGCCAGCAGCCGGGGACAGGGTAGGGACGAGCAGTACTTC	CASSRGQGRDEQYF
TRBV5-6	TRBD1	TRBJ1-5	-	TGTGCCAGCAGTGATCGCGGACAGGGAAACCTTCAGCCCCAGCATTTT	CASSDRGQGNLQPQHF
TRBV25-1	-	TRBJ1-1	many	TGTGCCAGCAGTGACCCCAGTCTTACTGAAGCTTTCTTT	CASSDPSLTEAFF
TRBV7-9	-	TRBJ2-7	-	TGTGCCAGCAGCTTAGTAAGTGGGGAATCCGGGAGTCTCATCCCCTACGAGCAGTACTTC	CASSLVSGESGSLIPYEQYF
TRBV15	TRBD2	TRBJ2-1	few	TGTGCCACCAGCCCCGGGAGGGGCGATGAGCAGTTCTTC	CATSPGRGDEQFF
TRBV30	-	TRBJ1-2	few	TGTGCCTGGAGTATCGGAGGAACCTATGGCTACACCTTC	CAWSIGGTYGYTF
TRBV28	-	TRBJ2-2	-	TGTGCCAGCAGGACCCGGACTTTCACCGGGGAGCTGTTTTTT	CASRTRTFTGELFF
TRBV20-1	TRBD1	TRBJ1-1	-	TGCAGTGCTGCCACCGGGACAGGGGGCACTGAAGCTTTCTTT	CSAATGTGGTEAFF
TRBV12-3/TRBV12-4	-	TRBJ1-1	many	TGTGCCAGCAGTTCCAGGGGGAACACTGAAGCTTTCTTT	CASSSRGNTEAFF
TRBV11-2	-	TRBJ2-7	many	TGTGCCAGCAGTCTGACATCTCAGAGCTCCTACGAGCAGTACTTC	CASSLTSQSSYEQYF
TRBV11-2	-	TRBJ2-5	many	TGTGCCAGCAGTTCGACAGCTCCCCAAGAGACCCAGTACTTC	CASSSTAPQETQYF
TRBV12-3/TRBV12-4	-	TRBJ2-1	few	TGTGCCAGCACCGATTTCCCGATGGTTACTGAGGGGTGGTTCTTC	CASTDFPMVTEGWFF
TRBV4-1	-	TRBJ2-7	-	TGCGCCAGCAGCCAATGGCAGGGAGAAATTTACGAGCAGTACTTC	CASSQWQGEIYEQYF
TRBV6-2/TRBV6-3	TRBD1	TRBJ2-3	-	TGTGCCAGCAGTTACTGGGACAGGGTATCGGATACGCAGTATTTT	CASSYWDRVSDTQYF
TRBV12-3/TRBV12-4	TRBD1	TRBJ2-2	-	TGTGCCAGCAGTCGACAGGGATTAGGCACCGGGGAGCTGTTTTTT	CASSRQGLGTGELFF
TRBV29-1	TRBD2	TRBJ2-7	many	TGCAGCGTTGGACTAGCGGGAGCCCCCTACGAGCAGTACTTC	CSVGLAGAPYEQYF
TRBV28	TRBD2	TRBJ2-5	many	TGTGCCAGCAAACGGGGGGGGGGAAGGGAGACCCAGTACTTC	CASKRGGGRETQYF
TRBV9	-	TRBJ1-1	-	TGTGCCAGCAGCGCGGGACCTGGGGACACTGAAGCTTTCTTT	CASSAGPGDTEAFF
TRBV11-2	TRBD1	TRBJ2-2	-	TGTGCCAGCAGCTTTCCGACCGGACAGGAAAGCTTACCGAACACCGGGGAGCTGTTTTTT	CASSFPTGQESLPNTGELFF
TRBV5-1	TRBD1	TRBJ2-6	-	TGCGCCAGCAGCATCTCGGACAGGGACCAGGCTGGGGCCAACGTCCTGACTTTC	CASSISDRDQAGANVLTF
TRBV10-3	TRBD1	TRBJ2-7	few	TGTGCCATCTCAGGCGACAGGGAAGCCGAGCAGTACTTC	CAISGDREAEQYF
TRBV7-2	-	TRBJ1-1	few	TGTGCCAGCAGCTTATTCGGAGGGGCGAACACTGAAGCTTTCTTT	CASSLFGGANTEAFF